This T cell receptor (beta chain) was identified during a study of T cell responses to AZD1222 COVID-19 vaccine. At the level of the study: Second-dose groups at about 4 or about 12 weeks were pooled.

V gave up 4 bases and J gave up 15 bases; unmatched junction bases: 9. The germline gives CDR1 SGHRS, CDR2 YFSETQ. The CDR3 sequence is 12 residues long. Sequencing used immunoSEQ multiplex PCR; TCRdb keeps in-frame clones, though not all of them. The sample lists about 55,000 clones, about 88% seen once, with 25% to 30% in the top ten. General study results and limits: Donors, mostly white British, included more females; clonal diversity was possibly underestimated. Repertoire samples came only from after the peak T cell response.

With respect to this clone: Its antigen is undetermined.

The receptor was derived from an adult in good health. The sequencing used peripheral blood, collected on day 0 of AZD1222 vaccination. J is TRBJ2-1 and V is TRBV5-1; 8 nucleotides agree with TRBD2. CDR3 bases: TGCGCCAGCAGCACGTCCGGGACTAGTGCGTTCTTC. Protein product: CASSTSGTSAFF. The full variable domain, rest sourced from reference TRBV5-1 and TRBJ2-1, is KAGVTQTPRYLIKTRGQQVTLSCSPISGHRSVSWYQQTPGQGLQFLFEYFSETQRNKGNFPGRFSGRQFSNSRSEMNVSTLELGDSALYLCASSTSGTSAFFGPGTRLTVL.